This T cell receptor beta chain was captured in a study of cytomegalovirus exposure and HLA in healthy donors. This clone appeared a few times. The antigen is undetermined. Overall study findings and caveats: The study listed approximately 160 cytomegalovirus-associated TCR beta chains. Several of the most significant clusters were apparently associated with common viral pathogens in a later analysis.

Germline CDR1 and CDR2: MNHEY and SVGAGI. This CDR3 has 14 residues. V shed 5 bases and J shed 5 bases, with 15 bases lying between them. Regarding donors, all were healthy bone marrow donors. Use of 60 Vbeta and 13 Jbeta primers characterized the PCR. Repertoires were generated with immunoSEQ multiplex PCR, while TCRdb's copy carries only in-frame clones and drops some. Of roughly 290,000 clones listed, about four fifths were seen once; the top ten hold about 0.28%. Sequencing was performed on PBMCs. This receptor was taken from a girl aged 2-10 years in good health and CMV-seronegative. This chain connects TRBV6-5 to TRBJ1-2; possibly TRBD1 for D (5 bases). CDR3 residues: CASSESGKGYGYTF. CDR3 DNA: TGTGCCAGCAGTGAATCAGGGAAAGGGTATGGCTACACCTTC.